Listed here is a single T cell receptor (beta chain). Researchers amplified the TCR beta CDR3 regions from RNA transcripts. The study used the HTBI primer set for a first-round RT-PCR of the TCR CDR3. In TCRdb, the multiplex PCR reads were re-called with MiXCR into one record per CDR3 protein. Of 400,000 to 500,000 distinct CDR3 sequences in the sample, about 14% were seen once. These data belong to a study of T cells in Graves' hyperthyroidism and ophthalmopathy. This CDR3 comprises 14 residues. The germline V gene has CDR1 GTSNPN and CDR2 SVGIG (reference sequence). Trimming left V 5 bases short and J 10 bases short, with 21 bases between.

The sequenced material came from blood. The chain uses TRBV30 and TRBJ2-1; D is possibly TRBD1 or TRBD2 (5 bases each). The receptor was isolated from a young man with Graves' ophthalmopathy. CDR3 nucleotides: TGTGCCTGGGGCACAGGCTGGGACGGATCGGAGCAGTTCTTC. The encoded protein is CAWGTGWDGSEQFF.